A selection of T cell receptor beta chains follows, all from one sample in a study of blood T cells in healthy people across ages. TCRdb re-called the 5' RACE reads through MiXCR, storing one row per CDR3 protein. The sample has about 730,000 distinct CDR3 sequences, roughly 47% seen once. The specimen was blood. The receptors come from a woman aged 60-75 years in good health. Both conserved end residues are part of each CDR3.

v_call	j_call	cdr3_aa
TRBV18	TRBJ2-3	CASSPQVAGPADTQYF
TRBV20-1	TRBJ2-3	CSADTMDFRSTDTQYF
TRBV9	NA	CASSATSGSYNEQYF
TRBV6-2/TRBV6-3	TRBJ2-5	CAEQRDPKETQYF
TRBV20-1	TRBJ2-7	CSAPLSGRSYEQYF
TRBV14	TRBJ1-1	CASSQTGIGAEAFF
TRBV11-1	TRBJ2-3	CASSVGDNTDTQYF
TRBV28	TRBJ1-2	CASYQGAKGYGYTF
TRBV6-2/TRBV6-3	TRBJ2-7	CAFIFSPGSTYEQYF
TRBV3-1	TRBJ2-5	CASSLLLAGGGETQYF
TRBV10-3	TRBJ2-7	CAITGSLANEQYF
TRBV18	TRBJ2-7	CASSPPVGTPGAEQYF
TRBV21-1	TRBJ2-1	CASSKRGTGGWKLETQFF
TRBV7-6	TRBJ2-1	CASSLLQGSYEQFF
TRBV20-1	TRBJ1-1	CSARALGQGVTEAFF
TRBV18	TRBJ2-1	CASSPRDTNEQFF
TRBV6-5	TRBJ2-7	CASSHRGPEQYF
TRBV28	TRBJ1-2	CASSFLGQGAQGYTF
TRBV27	TRBJ2-1	CASSPLGGQGIYNEQFF
TRBV9	TRBJ2-1	CASSVEGGPNNEQFF
TRBV12-5	TRBJ2-3	CASGLVRVDTQYF
TRBV29-1	TRBJ2-5	CSAKQGSGETQYF
TRBV20-1	NA	CSARVAETFYYEQYF
TRBV12-3/TRBV12-4	TRBJ2-3	CASSLNSQPGDTQYF
TRBV6-2/TRBV6-3	TRBJ2-1	CASSYGRYWYNEQFF
TRBV29-1	TRBJ2-3	CSARTGHRADTQYF
TRBV28	TRBJ2-7	CASTSTSASSYEQYF
TRBV7-9	TRBJ1-2	CASSLETANYGYTF